These 15 T cell receptor beta chains share one sample of origin, sequenced in a study of cytomegalovirus exposure and HLA in healthy donors. The primer mix had 60 Vbeta and 13 Jbeta primers. Data came from immunoSEQ multiplex PCR; TCRdb stores just in-frame clones and leaves some out. Here the sample spans over 200,000 clones, around 75% being singletons. The specimen sequenced was PBMCs. Receptors were obtained from a woman in her twenties or thirties in good health and CMV-seronegative.

V usage is TRBV4-1 and J usage is TRBJ2-7, with TRBD2 matching over 9 bases. In germline, CDR1 is MGHRA, CDR2 YSYEKL. With V trimmed by 0 bases and J by 5 bases, 5 bases remained unmatched. The CDR3 covers 15 residues. CDR3: CASSQDQLAGDEQYF. CDR3 bases: TGCGCCAGCAGCCAAGATCAACTAGCGGGCGACGAGCAGTACTTC.

The chain has TRBV30 and TRBJ1-1; D call uncertain. The CDR3 has 15 amino acids. Germline values: CDR1 GTSNPN, CDR2 SVGIG (reference sequence). Deletions cut 3 bases from V and 4 bases from J, with 18 bases between. The CDR3 nucleotides are TGTGCCTGGAGAATCCGTCCGCAACTATCCACTGAAGCTTTCTTT. This sequence encodes CAWRIRPQLSTEAFF. Full variable domain (missing parts from reference TRBV30 and TRBJ1-1): SQTIHQWPATLVQPVGSPLSLECTVEGTSNPNLYWYRQAAGRGLQLLFYSVGIGQISSEVPQNLSASRPQDRQFILSSKKLLLSDSGFYLCAWRIRPQLSTEAFFGQGTRLTVV.

The rearrangement joins TRBV30 to TRBJ1-2; no reliable D call. The CDR3 sequence is 13 residues long. Germline V gene sequence: CDR1 GTSNPN, CDR2 SVGIG (reference sequence). Deletions cut 0 bases from V and 4 bases from J, with 9 bases between. The CDR3 sequence is CAWSVRTVYGYTF. CDR3 sequence (DNA): TGTGCCTGGAGTGTACGCACAGTCTATGGCTACACCTTC.

The chain employs TRBV19 and TRBJ1-1; D not resolved. The V end was cut by 5 bases, the J end by 5 bases, with 36 bases between. The CDR3 covers 21 residues. The germline gives CDR1 LNHDA, CDR2 SQIVND (reference sequence). The CDR3 coding sequence is TGTGCCAGTAGTCCTAACACCCTTTGGATAGCGGAGGGTCAAGTGGGAACTGAAGCTTTCTTT. It yields the protein CASSPNTLWIAEGQVGTEAFF.

J is TRBJ2-5 and V is TRBV28, with 7 bases identical to TRBD2. CDR3 size: 18 residues. Germline V gene lookup returns CDR1 MDHEN and CDR2 SYDVKM. J gave up 2 bases and V 3 bases, and 15 bases lay outside the gene matches. CDR3 region: CASSFRLGEGEMQETQYF. The CDR3 DNA reads TGTGCCAGCAGTTTCCGCCTCGGGGAGGGAGAGATGCAAGAGACCCAGTACTTC. The full variable domain, with the rest looked up from reference TRBV28 and TRBJ2-5, is DVKVTQSSRYLVKRTGEKVFLECVQDMDHENMFWYRQDPGLGLRLIYFSYDVKMKEKGDIPEGYSVSREKKERFSLILESASTNQTSMYLCASSFRLGEGEMQETQYFGPGTRLLVL.

This clone was recorded a few times. The chain has TRBV19 and TRBJ2-3, with D possibly being TRBD1 (5 bases). The V end was cut by 5 bases, the J end by 7 bases, with 10 bases between. The CDR3 has 12 amino acids. The germline V gene has CDR1 LNHDA and CDR2 SQIVND (reference sequence). The CDR3 nucleotides read TGTGCCAGTAGTGTTGACAGCTATACGCAGTATTTT. It translates to CASSVDSYTQYF.

This chain uses TRBV7-9 with TRBJ1-4; tentative D call: TRBD1 (5 bases). The V gene's germline CDR1 is SEHNR and CDR2 FQNEAQ (reference sequence). V was trimmed by 5 bases and J by 0 bases, leaving 16 bases between them. This CDR3 comprises 17 residues. CDR3 region: CASSRTLQAATNEKLFF. The CDR3 region has the DNA TGTGCCAGCAGCCGGACATTACAAGCTGCAACTAATGAAAAACTGTTTTTT.

The genes are TRBV6-6 and TRBJ2-3; a weak D match, TRBD2 (6 bases). V lost 0 bases to trimming and J lost 3 bases, with 10 bases between them. The V gene's germline CDR1 is MNHNY and CDR2 SVGAGI (reference sequence). This CDR3 is built from 15 residues. This CDR3 is CASSYSRGETDTQYF. CDR3 nucleotides: TGTGCCAGCAGTTACTCGCGGGGAGAGACAGATACGCAGTATTTT.

This clone was seen just once. The chain couples TRBV6-5 to TRBJ2-7; a weak D match, TRBD1 (6 bases). The CDR3 extends over 12 amino acids. CDR1 MNHEY and CDR2 SVGAGI come from the germline V gene. V dropped 5 bases and J dropped 6 bases, with 11 bases sitting between them. The CDR3 loop reads CASSGTSREQYF. The CDR3 DNA is TGTGCCAGCAGTGGGACATCCCGCGAGCAGTACTTC.

V and J are TRBV5-1 and TRBJ1-1; weak D call: TRBD1 (5 bases). This CDR3 spans 12 amino acids. The V end was cut by 4 bases, the J end by 11 bases, with 15 bases between. Germline CDR1 SGHRS, CDR2 YFSETQ. For the CDR3, the DNA is TGCGCCAGCAGCCACGGCGAGGGGAGGGCTTTCTTT. The encoded protein is CASSHGEGRAFF.

V and J are TRBV5-1 and TRBJ2-2; 11 nucleotides match TRBD1. This CDR3 contains 18 residues. V trimming: 3 bases; J trimming: 2 bases; junction bases outside the gene matches: 9. In germline, CDR1 is SGHRS, CDR2 YFSETQ. The CDR3 nucleotides read TGCGCCAGCAGCTCGGGACAGGGGGTATTCAGAAACACCGGGGAGCTGTTTTTT. As protein: CASSSGQGVFRNTGELFF.

This chain connects TRBV19 to TRBJ2-2; perhaps TRBD1 as D (5 bases). V shed 8 bases and J shed 4 bases, with 8 bases lying between them. Germline CDR1 LNHDA, CDR2 SQIVND (reference sequence). The CDR3 runs 12 residues. CDR3 sequence (DNA): TGTGCCAGTTTACAGGCCACCGGGGAGCTGTTTTTT. It is translated as CASLQATGELFF.

This clone has just one count. The chain combines TRBV4-1 with TRBJ2-7, with a possible D match to TRBD1 (5 bases). Trimming stripped 0 bases from V and 2 bases from J, with 14 bases between. The CDR3 is 16 residues long. The germline V gene encodes CDR1 MGHRA and CDR2 YSYEKL. The CDR3 nucleotides are TGCGCCAGCAGCCAAGATCCCCCGACAGTTCCCTACGAGCAGTACTTC. Translation gives CASSQDPPTVPYEQYF.

A few counts support this clone. The chain has TRBV27 and TRBJ1-2, with D possibly TRBD1 on 5 matching bases. The CDR3 length is 12 residues. CDR1 and CDR2 (germline): MNHEY, SMNVEV (reference sequence). V dropped 3 bases and J dropped 7 bases, with 9 bases sitting between them. As DNA, the CDR3 is TGTGCCAGCAGTTTTCCGGGGGGTGGCTACACCTTC. Translation gives CASSFPGGGYTF.

The J gene is TRBJ2-7, the V gene TRBV25-1; no clear D. CDR1 is MGHDK, CDR2 SYGVNS, per germline. Trimming left V 0 bases short and J 2 bases short, with 8 bases between. CDR3 length equals 14 residues. DNA for the CDR3: TGTGCCAGCAGTGAATATTTCAGTCCCTACGAGCAGTACTTC. It encodes CASSEYFSPYEQYF.